A selection of T cell receptor beta chains follows, all from one sample in a study of blood T cells in healthy people across ages. TCRdb analysed the 5' RACE reads with MiXCR anew, one entry per CDR3 protein. The sample lists 650,000 to 1,000,000 distinct CDR3 sequences; 35% to 40% were seen once. Sample: blood. Every receptor here comes from a man aged 18 to 35 in good health. Each CDR3 is given with its conserved first and last residue. A D gene is named only where the DNA matches it firmly. Some rows mark clone size as missing; the rest say once, few, many or name a class of expanded clone.

j_gene,d_gene,abundance,v_gene,CDR3nt,CDR3aa
TRBJ1-4,NA,NA,TRBV4-3,TGCGCCAGCAGCCAAGACTGGGACTCCCACGCTAATGAAAAACTGTTTTTT,CASSQDWDSHANEKLFF
TRBJ2-1,NA,few,TRBV27,TGTGCCAGCAGTTTAATTCCTGTGTCGGGGTACAATGAGCAGTTCTTC,CASSLIPVSGYNEQFF
TRBJ2-7,NA,NA,TRBV27,TGTGCCAGCAGTGTATCCTCGGGGTACGAGCAGTACTTC,CASSVSSGYEQYF
TRBJ1-1,NA,NA,TRBV7-2,TGTGCCAGCAGCTTAGGGGCAGTCATGAACACTGAAGCTTTCTTT,CASSLGAVMNTEAFF
TRBJ2-1,NA,NA,TRBV24-1,TGTGCCACCAGTGACCCTTTGGGGGCGAACGACAATGAGCAGTTCTTC,CATSDPLGANDNEQFF
TRBJ1-6,NA,NA,TRBV5-5,TGTGCCAGCGGATCGCCCTCACCCCTCCACTTT,CASGSPSPLHF
TRBJ1-1,NA,few,TRBV6-6,TGTGCCAGCAGTTACGACGACGGTAACACTGAAGCTTTCTTT,CASSYDDGNTEAFF
TRBJ2-5,NA,NA,TRBV29-1,TGCAACGTTGAAGATACGGACATTCAAGAGACCCAGTACTTC,CNVEDTDIQETQYF
TRBJ2-5,NA,many,TRBV5-6,TGTGCCAGCAGCTTGATGGAAGAGACCCAGTACTTC,CASSLMEETQYF
TRBJ2-5,NA,NA,TRBV9,TGTGCCAGCAGCGTAGGGGTCGGGACCCAAGAGACCCAGTACTTC,CASSVGVGTQETQYF
TRBJ1-2,NA,few,TRBV4-2,TGTGCCAGCAGCCAAGATCCCTCGGCGGCGACCCAAGGCTACACCTTC,CASSQDPSAATQGYTF
TRBJ2-7,NA,few,TRBV20-1,TGCAGTGCTAGGACACCGGGCTCCTACGAGCAGTACTTC,CSARTPGSYEQYF
TRBJ2-3,NA,NA,TRBV3-1,TGTGCCAGCAGCCAAGATCCCCTACTCACAGATACGCAGTATTTT,CASSQDPLLTDTQYF
TRBJ1-2,NA,NA,TRBV20-1,TGCAGTGCCCCCCGGGAGGGACTCAACTATGGCTACACCTTC,CSAPREGLNYGYTF
TRBJ2-3,TRBD2,NA,TRBV7-2,TGTGCCAGCAGCTTAAGCTCAAGCGGGGAGGATACGCAGTATTTT,CASSLSSSGEDTQYF
TRBJ1-5,NA,NA,TRBV12-3/TRBV12-4,TGTGCCGGCAGAACTGGGGCGACCGGGGGCAATCAGCCCCAGCATTTT,CAGRTGATGGNQPQHF
TRBJ2-1,NA,NA,TRBV29-1,TGCAGCGGTGCCGGGGGTGGCAATGAGCAGTTCTTC,CSGAGGGNEQFF
TRBJ2-7,NA,many,TRBV9,TGTGCCAGCAGCTCCTCCGACTTAGGGAATGAGCAGTACTTC,CASSSSDLGNEQYF
TRBJ1-2,TRBD1,NA,TRBV29-1,TGCAGCGTTGAGTGGGACAGGATTAGGGCCGGTGGCTACACCTTC,CSVEWDRIRAGGYTF
TRBJ2-7,NA,NA,TRBV12-3/TRBV12-4,TGTGCCGGCAGTTTAAGGAGTCCCTACGAGCAGTACTTC,CAGSLRSPYEQYF
TRBJ2-7,NA,many,TRBV12-3/TRBV12-4,TGTGCCAGCAGTTTCGGGGGTTACGAGCAGTACTTC,CASSFGGYEQYF
TRBJ1-2,NA,NA,TRBV6-5,TGTGCCAGCGCCCAGGACGGACTTAACTATGGCTACACCTTC,CASAQDGLNYGYTF
TRBJ2-3,NA,few,TRBV20-1,TGCAGTGCTCTGGTTGTAGATACGCAGTATTTT,CSALVVDTQYF
TRBJ1-1,NA,few,TRBV7-2,TGTGCCAGCAGCTTAAACCGAATCATGAACACTGAAGCTTTCTTT,CASSLNRIMNTEAFF
TRBJ2-3,TRBD1,NA,TRBV12-3/TRBV12-4,TGTGCCAGCAGTCCGGACAGGGCAAAAGGAGATACGGAGTATTTT,CASSPDRAKGDTEYF
TRBJ2-1,TRBD1,NA,TRBV2,TGTGCCACTCCCAGAGGGGACAGATCCCGCAATGAGCAGTTCTTC,CATPRGDRSRNEQFF
TRBJ2-7,TRBD1,few,TRBV12-3/TRBV12-4,TGTGCCAGCAGGGATGACAGGGGAAGCTACGAGCAGTACTTC,CASRDDRGSYEQYF
TRBJ2-7,NA,NA,TRBV30,TGTGCCTGGACTACCGGGGGCTACGAGCAGTACTTC,CAWTTGGYEQYF
TRBJ2-2,TRBD1,NA,TRBV4-3,TGCGCCAGCAGCCTCACGGACAGGGTGTCCGGGGAGCTGTTTTTT,CASSLTDRVSGELFF
TRBJ2-7,TRBD2,many,TRBV7-9,TGTGCCAGCAGCTTGGGGAGGGACGAGCAGTACTTC,CASSLGRDEQYF
TRBJ2-1,NA,few,TRBV5-1,TGCGCCAGCAGCGTTACCCCTGACCCTTTCAATGAGCAGTTCTTC,CASSVTPDPFNEQFF
TRBJ1-2,TRBD1,few,TRBV30,TGTGCCTGGAGTCGCGACAGGGACGGAGGCTACACCTTC,CAWSRDRDGGYTF
TRBJ1-2,NA,NA,TRBV5-6,TGTGCCAGCAGCTTGGGGCCGCCTAACTATGGCTACACCTTC,CASSLGPPNYGYTF
TRBJ1-2,TRBD1,few,TRBV7-2,TGTGCCAGCAGCTCGACAGGGGGCGCCTATGGCTACACCTTC,CASSSTGGAYGYTF
TRBJ2-7,TRBD1,few,TRBV29-1,TGCAGCGCGACAGGGAAAATCTACGAGCAGTACTTC,CSATGKIYEQYF
TRBJ2-5,TRBD2,NA,TRBV24-1,TGTGCCACCAGTGATCACGATAGCGGGGGTGGAGAGACCCAGTACTTC,CATSDHDSGGGETQYF
TRBJ2-1,NA,NA,TRBV11-2,TGTGCCAGCAAACGGGAGAGTGAGCAGTTCTTC,CASKRESEQFF